A single sample gave rise to the 30 T cell receptor beta chains below, sequenced in a study of radiotherapy plus CTLA-4 blockade in lung cancer. Generated by immunoSEQ multiplex PCR, the TCRdb table keeps only in-frame clones and is missing some. The sample holds 120,000 or so clones, more than 65% seen once. Sequencing used peripheral blood, obtained from a patient treated with radiotherapy plus ipilimumab. The source is a human donor with non-small cell lung cancer who had a partial response to radiotherapy plus ipilimumab.

The V gene is TRBV9, the J gene TRBJ1-1; 7 positions agree with TRBD1. The CDR3 runs to 16 residues. In germline, CDR1 is SGDLS, CDR2 YYNGEE. After removal of 0 bases from V and 0 bases from J, the junction contained 5 bases not matched to a gene. The CDR3 DNA reads as TGTGCCAGCAGCGTAGAGGCAGGGGGGCTGAACACTGAAGCTTTCTTT. Protein product: CASSVEAGGLNTEAFF.

J is TRBJ2-1 and V is TRBV10-1; 7 bases align to TRBD2. V gave up 0 bases and J gave up 8 bases; unmatched junction bases: 16. Germline V CDR1 and CDR2: WNHNN, SYGVQD (reference sequence). The CDR3 contains 18 residues. This chain's CDR3 is CASSESNLASGQWDEQFF. In DNA form, the CDR3 reads TGCGCCAGCAGTGAGTCGAATTTGGCTAGCGGCCAATGGGATGAGCAGTTCTTC.

This chain uses TRBV4-3 with TRBJ1-1, with TRBD1 identical over 8 bases. CDR1 LGHNA and CDR2 YSLEER come from the germline V gene. The CDR3 length is 15 residues. V gave up 1 base and J gave up 0 bases; unmatched junction bases: 1. The CDR3 sequence: CASSQGTGMNTEAFF. The DNA of the CDR3 is TGCGCCAGCAGCCAAGGGACAGGGATGAACACTGAAGCTTTCTTT.

The chain recombines TRBV28 with TRBJ1-5, with a possible D match to TRBD1 (6 bases). Per germline, CDR1 MDHEN and CDR2 SYDVKM. The V gene lost 2 bases and the J gene lost 4 bases, with 9 bases spanning the gap. The CDR3 runs to 14 residues. The CDR3 loop is CASSLGDRNQPQHF. DNA for the CDR3: TGTGCCAGCAGTTTAGGTGACAGGAATCAGCCCCAGCATTTT.

The V gene is TRBV27, the J gene TRBJ1-1, with no clear D. Per germline, CDR1 MNHEY and CDR2 SMNVEV (reference sequence). The CDR3 extends over 11 amino acids. V shed 7 bases and J shed 11 bases, with 14 bases lying between them. CDR3 protein: CASIKGWRAFF. DNA for the CDR3: TGTGCCAGCATTAAAGGATGGAGGGCTTTCTTT.

J is TRBJ1-2 and V is TRBV27, with no clear D. Between the trimmed V and J ends, which lost 5 bases and 4 bases, there was a span of 20 bases. This CDR3 region has 16 residues. Germline-derived CDR1 and CDR2 are MNHEY and SMNVEV (reference sequence). In DNA, the CDR3 is TGTGCCAGCAGTCCCTACCCCCGAATTTCGATCTATGGCTACACCTTC. The encoded protein is CASSPYPRISIYGYTF.

CDR3 sequence: CAISESMRQNTEAFF. Here the CDR3 DNA reads TGTGCCATCAGTGAGTCGATGAGGCAGAACACTGAAGCTTTCTTT. This chain joins TRBV10-3 and TRBJ1-1; D remains unclear. Germline assignment: CDR1 ENHRY and CDR2 SYGVKD. The CDR3 is 15 amino acids. Between the trimmed V and J ends, which lost 0 bases and 1 base, there was a span of 9 bases.

The chain carries TRBV5-1 and TRBJ1-1; possible D gene TRBD1, 5 bases. CDR1 and CDR2 from the germline V gene are SGHRS and YFSETQ. CDR3 length: 15 residues. V lost 4 bases to trimming and J lost 5 bases, with 18 bases between them. DNA for the CDR3: TGCGCCAGCAGCCTATGGGGGGGGGTCGAGACTGAAGCTTTCTTT. Amino acids: CASSLWGGVETEAFF.

The V and J genes are TRBV28 and TRBJ2-6, with 8 bases identical to TRBD1. The CDR3 totals 17 residues. The germline V gene encodes CDR1 MDHEN and CDR2 SYDVKM. V shed 4 bases and J 2 bases; nucleotides not matched to a gene: 7. CDR3 sequence: CASSYRTGLPGANVLTF. The CDR3 DNA sequence: TGTGCCAGCAGTTATCGGACAGGGCTCCCTGGGGCCAACGTCCTGACTTTC.

CDR3 amino acids: CASSITGGEEKLFF. CDR3 sequence (DNA): TGCGCCAGCAGTATCACAGGGGGGGAAGAAAAACTGTTTTTT. J is TRBJ1-4 and V is TRBV5-1; 8 bases are a match to TRBD1. The V and J ends lost 5 bases and 8 bases, in that order; junction bases with no gene match: 8. CDR3 length equals 14 residues. Germline-derived CDR1 and CDR2 are SGHRS and YFSETQ.

The rearrangement links TRBV5-8 to TRBJ2-7, with 7 bases identical to TRBD1. The CDR3 contains 15 residues. The J segment lost 3 bases and the V segment lost 3 bases, leaving 9 bases of the junction unmatched. Germline V gene lookup returns CDR1 SGHTS and CDR2 YDEGEE. DNA of the CDR3: TGTGCCAGCAGCTCACCCCGGACAGGAAACTACGAGCAGTACTTC. Protein: CASSSPRTGNYEQYF. Complete variable domain (other parts from reference TRBV5-8 and TRBJ2-7): EAGVTQSPTHLIKTRGQQATLRCSPISGHTSVYWYQQALGLGLQFLLWYDEGEERNRGNFPPRFSGRQFPNYSSELNVNALELEDSALYLCASSSPRTGNYEQYFGPGTRLTVT.

J is TRBJ1-2 and V is TRBV7-9; TRBD1 is a possible D gene (6 bases). V gave up 3 bases and J gave up 3 bases, with 14 bases separating them. In germline, CDR1 is SEHNR, CDR2 FQNEAQ (reference sequence). There are 15 residues in the CDR3. DNA for the CDR3: TGTGCCAGCAGCTTCCCCCGGGGGGGCCACTATGGCTACACCTTC. As protein: CASSFPRGGHYGYTF.

This chain links TRBV27 with TRBJ2-5; 10 bases are a match to TRBD1. Germline V gene data show CDR1 as MNHEY and CDR2 as SMNVEV (reference sequence). This CDR3 is 16 amino acids long. The ends lost 6 bases at V and 5 bases at J; junction bases unmatched: 12. CDR3 residues: CASSATPTGGLETQYF. Written as DNA, the CDR3 is TGTGCCAGCAGCGCCACTCCGACAGGGGGCTTGGAGACCCAGTACTTC.

On this clone: At the DNA level, this CDR3 is encoded by other sequences in the same sample as well. The V call is TRBV6-5, the J call TRBJ2-7, with 7 bases that match TRBD1. The V and J ends lost 5 bases and 1 base, in that order; junction bases with no gene match: 5. CDR3 length equals 14 residues. Germline lookup yields CDR1 MNHEY and CDR2 SVGAGI. The CDR3 DNA follows: TGTGCCAGCAGTGCGAGGACAGGTTCCTACGAGCAGTACGTC. Its translation: CASSARTGSYEQYV.

The sample holds a few counts of this clone. Other DNA sequences in the same sample also yield this CDR3. The genes are TRBV5-1 and TRBJ2-7; possibly TRBD1 for D (6 bases). CDR3 size: 13 residues. Germline V gene lookup returns CDR1 SGHRS and CDR2 YFSETQ. With 4 bases removed from V and 3 bases from J, the gap between germline ends came to 11 bases. The CDR3 sequence: CASSLGQFYEQYF. The CDR3 DNA sequence: TGCGCCAGCAGCCTCGGACAGTTCTACGAGCAGTACTTC.

This sequence joins TRBV28 and TRBJ1-5, with 8 bases matching TRBD1. The CDR3 is made up of 16 amino acids. V gave up 1 base and J gave up 7 bases; unmatched junction bases: 9. CDR1 and CDR2 (germline): MDHEN, SYDVKM. The CDR3 DNA reads as TGTGCCAGCAGTTTATATAGACAGGGGCTTGGCCAGCCCCAGCATTTT. Translation: CASSLYRQGLGQPQHF.

The chain employs TRBV7-8 and TRBJ1-2, with a tentative D call TRBD1 (6 bases). Germline V CDR1 and CDR2: SGHVS, FQNEAQ. The CDR3 runs 16 residues. V gave up 5 bases and J gave up 4 bases, with 20 bases separating them. CDR3 bases: TGTGCCAGCAGCCCGGGGATAAGACAGGCGCGCTATGGCTACACCTTC. As protein: CASSPGIRQARYGYTF.

The J gene is TRBJ2-7, the V gene TRBV15; perhaps TRBD1 as D (7 bases). CDR3 length: 16 residues. V gave up 5 bases and J gave up 2 bases, with 19 bases separating them. The germline V gene encodes CDR1 LNHNV and CDR2 YYDKDF (reference sequence). In DNA, the CDR3 is TGTGCCACCAGCGATCCCTTCAGGGGGGCGGCCTACGAGCAGTACTTC. Residues: CATSDPFRGAAYEQYF.

The chain employs TRBV28 and TRBJ1-5; D not certain. The CDR3 totals 16 residues. Trimming left V 3 bases short and J 2 bases short, with 14 bases between. Germline loops: CDR1 MDHEN, CDR2 SYDVKM. The CDR3 loop reads CASSLRDSIRNQPQHF. The CDR3 coding sequence is TGTGCCAGCAGTTTGCGGGATTCTATCCGCAATCAGCCCCAGCATTTT.

This clone was seen a single time. This sequence joins TRBV21-1 and TRBJ2-7; TRBD2 is the table's D call and was not checked against the DNA. TRBV21-1 corresponds to a pseudogene. The CDR3 is made up of 15 amino acids. In DNA, the CDR3 is TGTGCCAGCAGCAAGTCAGCGGGAGGCTCCTACGAGCAGTACGTC. Translation: CASSKSAGGSYEQYV.

This chain connects TRBV10-1 to TRBJ2-6, with 7 bases lining up with TRBD1. With 4 bases clipped from V and 0 bases from J, the junction kept 3 bases outside the gene matches. There are 16 residues in the CDR3. Germline V gene lookup returns CDR1 WNHNN and CDR2 SYGVQD (reference sequence). CDR3 bases: TGCGCCAGCAGTGCAGGGGGTAGCTCTGGGGCCAACGTCCTGACTTTC. Translated, it gives CASSAGGSSGANVLTF.

V and J are TRBV5-6 and TRBJ2-3; TRBD1 aligns across 8 bases. V lost 1 base and J lost 4; bases outside the gene matches: 8. CDR3 size: 16 residues. Germline V gene data show CDR1 as SGHDT and CDR2 as YYEEEE. CDR3 nucleotides: TGTGCCAGCAGCTTGAGGGCAGGGGGCTTTTCAGATACGCAGTATTTT. It codes for CASSLRAGGFSDTQYF. Combining the CDR3 with reference TRBV5-6 and TRBJ2-3 gives the whole variable domain DAGVTQSPTHLIKTRGQQVTLRCSPKSGHDTVSWYQQALGQGPQFIFQYYEEEERQRGNFPDRFSGHQFPNYSSELNVNALLLGDSALYLCASSLRAGGFSDTQYFGPGTRLTVL.

The chain combines TRBV28 with TRBJ2-7; 9 bases map to TRBD2. The CDR3 totals 16 residues. Germline CDR1 and CDR2: MDHEN and SYDVKM. The V gene end was trimmed by 4 bases and the J gene end by 2 bases; junction bases not matched to a gene: 9. The CDR3 is CASSSLGSGRPYEQYV. CDR3 sequence (DNA): TGTGCCAGCAGTTCCCTTGGAAGCGGGAGGCCCTACGAGCAGTACGTC.

V usage is TRBV30 and J usage is TRBJ2-7; no clear D gene. The CDR3 is 16 amino acids. In germline, CDR1 is GTSNPN, CDR2 SVGIG (reference sequence). The ends were cut back, 7 bases at V and 2 bases at J, with 24 bases in the middle. The chain's CDR3 is CALAPYRNSLTYEQYF. CDR3 bases: TGTGCCTTAGCCCCGTATCGAAACTCTTTAACCTACGAGCAGTACTTC.

The count of this clone is one. The CDR3 nucleotides read TGTGCCAGCAGCTTGGAGGGACAGGGGCTTCGGGGCTACACCTTC. This encodes CASSLEGQGLRGYTF. V gene TRBV5-6 combines with J gene TRBJ1-2; 10 nucleotides line up with TRBD1. Looked up from germline, CDR1 is SGHDT and CDR2 is YYEEEE. The CDR3 runs 15 residues. V was pared by 0 bases and J by 8 bases, with 7 bases of the junction left unmatched.

V is TRBV4-2 and J is TRBJ2-6; 9 bases match TRBD1. This CDR3 comprises 20 residues. V gave up 4 bases and J gave up 0 bases; unmatched junction bases: 13. Germline V gene lookup returns CDR1 LGHNA and CDR2 YNFKEQ. In DNA form, the CDR3 reads TGTGCCAGCAGCCCCACGGGACAGGGCATTAGGTTCTCTGGGGCCAACGTCCTGACTTTC. As protein: CASSPTGQGIRFSGANVLTF.

The chain uses TRBV5-6 and TRBJ2-3; 13 bases fit TRBD2. V lost 0 bases, J lost 5 bases, and 6 bases stayed unmatched. Per the germline V gene, CDR1 is SGHDT and CDR2 is YYEEEE. This CDR3 is built from 17 residues. Written as DNA, the CDR3 is TGTGCCAGCAGCTTGGGCGGACTAGCGGGAGATGTAGATACGCAGTATTTT. The encoded protein is CASSLGGLAGDVDTQYF.

The rearrangement links TRBV4-1 to TRBJ2-1; TRBD2 agrees at 12 bases. The junction had 5 bases not matched to a gene; V was cut back by 5 bases and J by 9 bases. CDR1 is MGHRA, CDR2 YSYEKL, per germline. The CDR3 loop spans 14 amino acids. The CDR3 sequence: CASSKTSGGIEQFF. The DNA of the CDR3 is TGCGCCAGCAGCAAGACTAGCGGGGGCATTGAGCAGTTCTTC.

This clone was found a few times. This chain uses TRBV30 with TRBJ2-7; possibly TRBD1 for D (7 bases). This CDR3 comprises 15 residues. V lost 0 bases and J 0 bases, leaving 12 bases between the germline ends. Per the germline V gene, CDR1 is GTSNPN and CDR2 is SVGIG (reference sequence). CDR3 DNA: TGTGCCTGGAGTGTCGGCCAGGGGGGCTCCTACGAGCAGTACGTC. This gives the protein CAWSVGQGGSYEQYV.

A single count supports this clone. The chain carries TRBV27 and TRBJ1-1, with D hard to call. This CDR3 has 12 residues. Deletions cut 4 bases from V and 1 base from J, with 4 bases between. Germline V gene data show CDR1 as MNHEY and CDR2 as SMNVEV (reference sequence). Here the CDR3 reads CASSSWNTEAFF. Written as DNA, the CDR3 is TGTGCCAGCAGTTCCTGGAACACTGAAGCTTTCTTT.